This T cell receptor beta chain was profiled in a study of blood T cell repertoires in COVID-19. Whole-study context: There were acute and convalescent COVID-19 samples, and they came from the United States, Italy and Spain. T cells, B-cell-depleted T cells, or PBMCs supplied cDNA or gDNA.

Authors' methods: Counts of nucleated cells, estimated from reference gene primer amplification, were obtained. This table comes from immunoSEQ multiplex PCR, and its TCRdb copy is limited to in-frame clones, with some not included. The V and J calls and clone size come from that table; D and trimming were worked out from the DNA. This sample has 200,000 or so clones; 80% to 85% occur once, and the top ten carry roughly 3%. The V end lost 3 bases, the J end lost 13 bases, and 18 bases lay between the germline ends. The CDR3 length is 13 residues. The source material was peripheral blood. This clonotype was obtained from a woman in her twenties or thirties who had recovered from COVID-19. V and J are TRBV12-3 or TRBV12-4 and TRBJ1-1; tentative D call: TRBD1 (5 bases). The CDR3 loop is CASSFRGYQEGFF. DNA of the CDR3: TGTGCCAGCAGTTTTAGGGGCTACCAGGAGGGTTTCTTT.